These T cell receptor beta chains were read from a single sample in a study of B cell selection in AIRE deficiency. Data came from immunoSEQ multiplex PCR; TCRdb stores just in-frame clones and leaves some out. The sample has about 26,000 clones, around 93% seen once. The sequencing input was CD4+CD25+ Tregs sorted from PBMCs. All receptors derive from a human donor in good health. CDR3s include the opening cysteine and the closing phenylalanine or tryptophan. The order of the fields is J gene, D gene, V gene, clone size, CDR3 DNA, CDR3 protein. D genes are given only for firm matches. Size tells how often a clone was seen (once, few, many) or the class of an expanded clone, and some rows leave it out.

J gene: TRBJ2-2
D gene: NA
V gene: TRBV7-7
clone size: NA
CDR3 DNA: TGTGCCAGCAGCACAGGACGGGAATCGAACACCGGGGAGCTGTTTTTT
CDR3 protein: CASSTGRESNTGELFF

J gene: TRBJ1-1
D gene: NA
V gene: TRBV28
clone size: NA
CDR3 DNA: TGTGCCAGCAGCCTAGGACGGTCTAACACTGAAGCTTTCTTT
CDR3 protein: CASSLGRSNTEAFF

J gene: TRBJ2-7
D gene: NA
V gene: TRBV28
clone size: NA
CDR3 DNA: TGTGCCAGCAGTTTTCGTCGGGTCAGCTCCTACGAGCAGTACTTC
CDR3 protein: CASSFRRVSSYEQYF

J gene: TRBJ1-1
D gene: TRBD1
V gene: TRBV11-2
clone size: NA
CDR3 DNA: TGTGCCAGCAGCTTTACAGGGGGCACTGAAGCTTTCTTT
CDR3 protein: CASSFTGGTEAFF

J gene: TRBJ2-7
D gene: NA
V gene: TRBV7-2
clone size: NA
CDR3 DNA: TGTGCCAGCAGCCCCCGGTCAGGTGGATCCGAGCAGTACTTC
CDR3 protein: CASSPRSGGSEQYF

J gene: TRBJ1-2
D gene: NA
V gene: TRBV11-2
clone size: once
CDR3 DNA: TGTGCCAGCAGCCCCCGGGGGAGCCAGATTGGCTACACCTTC
CDR3 protein: CASSPRGSQIGYTF

J gene: TRBJ2-7
D gene: NA
V gene: TRBV10-3
clone size: once
CDR3 DNA: TGTGCCATCAGTAGCTCCTACGAGCAGTACTTC
CDR3 protein: CAISSSYEQYF

J gene: TRBJ1-6
D gene: TRBD1
V gene: TRBV25-1
clone size: NA
CDR3 DNA: TGTGCCAGCTCAGAGCAGGGACAGGGGAATTCACCCCTCCACTTT
CDR3 protein: CASSEQGQGNSPLHF

J gene: TRBJ1-2
D gene: TRBD1
V gene: TRBV6-1
clone size: NA
CDR3 DNA: TGTGCCAGCAGAGACCGGGACAGGGACTATGGCTACACCTTC
CDR3 protein: CASRDRDRDYGYTF

J gene: TRBJ2-1
D gene: TRBD2
V gene: TRBV6-1
clone size: once
CDR3 DNA: TGTGCCAGCAGTGAAGCCGGACTAGCGGGGGGGCGTGCTGAGCAGTTCTTC
CDR3 protein: CASSEAGLAGGRAEQFF

J gene: TRBJ2-2
D gene: TRBD2
V gene: TRBV7-2
clone size: NA
CDR3 DNA: TGTGCCAGCAGCTTAATGTCGGGGGGGCCCTCGGGGGAGCTGTTTTTT
CDR3 protein: CASSLMSGGPSGELFF

J gene: TRBJ1-2
D gene: TRBD1
V gene: TRBV10-3
clone size: NA
CDR3 DNA: TGTGCCATCAGAACGGGACAGGGGAACTATGGCTACACCTTC
CDR3 protein: CAIRTGQGNYGYTF

J gene: TRBJ1-1
D gene: NA
V gene: TRBV18
clone size: NA
CDR3 DNA: TGTGCCAGCTCACCGGGTCGGACGAACACTGAAGCTTTCTTT
CDR3 protein: CASSPGRTNTEAFF

J gene: TRBJ1-1
D gene: NA
V gene: TRBV6-5
clone size: NA
CDR3 DNA: TGTGCCAGCAGTTACAGGGAGGGGACTGAAGCTTTCTTT
CDR3 protein: CASSYREGTEAFF

J gene: TRBJ1-1
D gene: NA
V gene: TRBV28
clone size: NA
CDR3 DNA: TGTGCCAGCAGTCCAATTATAATAACTGAAGCTTTCTTT
CDR3 protein: CASSPIIITEAFF

J gene: TRBJ1-1
D gene: NA
V gene: TRBV18
clone size: NA
CDR3 DNA: TGTGCCAGCTCACCAGTAGGAGGGTACAGTGAAGCTTTCTTT
CDR3 protein: CASSPVGGYSEAFF

J gene: TRBJ2-7
D gene: TRBD1
V gene: TRBV7-8
clone size: NA
CDR3 DNA: TGTGCCAGCAGCCCGAGGGACAGGGGCTACGAGCAGTACTTC
CDR3 protein: CASSPRDRGYEQYF

J gene: TRBJ2-7
D gene: TRBD2
V gene: TRBV6-6
clone size: NA
CDR3 DNA: TGTGCCAGCAGAACAGCGGGGCCCTCCTACGAGCAGTACTTC
CDR3 protein: CASRTAGPSYEQYF

J gene: TRBJ1-2
D gene: NA
V gene: TRBV7-9
clone size: NA
CDR3 DNA: TGTGCCAGCAGCTCTCCCGGGCAAGGCTACACCTTC
CDR3 protein: CASSSPGQGYTF

J gene: TRBJ2-7
D gene: NA
V gene: TRBV19
clone size: NA
CDR3 DNA: TGTGCCAGTAGAGGCGGGACAACCCAGTACTTC
CDR3 protein: CASRGGTTQYF

J gene: TRBJ1-1
D gene: TRBD1
V gene: TRBV6-1
clone size: NA
CDR3 DNA: TGTGCCAGCAGTGTGGCAGGGGGCGGAATTGGCACTGAAGCTTTCTTT
CDR3 protein: CASSVAGGGIGTEAFF

J gene: TRBJ2-7
D gene: NA
V gene: TRBV6-5
clone size: NA
CDR3 DNA: TGTGCCAGCAGTTACTCTAACGAGCAGTACTTC
CDR3 protein: CASSYSNEQYF

J gene: TRBJ1-1
D gene: NA
V gene: TRBV2
clone size: NA
CDR3 DNA: TGTGCCAGCAGGGTCGGACGGATGAACACTGAAGCTTTCTTT
CDR3 protein: CASRVGRMNTEAFF

J gene: TRBJ2-2
D gene: TRBD1
V gene: TRBV10-1
clone size: NA
CDR3 DNA: TGCGCCAGCAGACCCGGGACAGCGAACACCGGGGAGCTGTTTTTT
CDR3 protein: CASRPGTANTGELFF

J gene: TRBJ2-1
D gene: TRBD1
V gene: TRBV19
clone size: NA
CDR3 DNA: TGTGCCAGTACCAGACAGGGAGCCTACAATGAGCAGTTCTTC
CDR3 protein: CASTRQGAYNEQFF

J gene: TRBJ1-3
D gene: NA
V gene: TRBV5-1
clone size: NA
CDR3 DNA: TGCGCCAGCAGTCAGGCGAACAGGTCGTTCTCTGGAAACACCATATATTTT
CDR3 protein: CASSQANRSFSGNTIYF

J gene: TRBJ1-4
D gene: TRBD1
V gene: TRBV2
clone size: NA
CDR3 DNA: TGTGCCAGCATCCCGGGACAGGGTAGTGAAAAACTGTTTTTT
CDR3 protein: CASIPGQGSEKLFF

J gene: TRBJ2-7
D gene: NA
V gene: TRBV5-1
clone size: NA
CDR3 DNA: TGCGCCAGCAGCTTGAACAGGGGAGGCGAGCAGTACTTC
CDR3 protein: CASSLNRGGEQYF

J gene: TRBJ2-2
D gene: TRBD1
V gene: TRBV28
clone size: NA
CDR3 DNA: TGTGCCAGCAGTTATGAGACAGGGCGGTTTTACACCGGGGAGCTGTTTTTT
CDR3 protein: CASSYETGRFYTGELFF

J gene: TRBJ1-6
D gene: NA
V gene: TRBV28
clone size: NA
CDR3 DNA: TGTGCCAGCAGTTTACTGGGGTCACCCCTCCACTTT
CDR3 protein: CASSLLGSPLHF

J gene: TRBJ2-7
D gene: TRBD1
V gene: TRBV7-9
clone size: NA
CDR3 DNA: TGTGCCAGCAGTCACGGACAGGTTAGCTCCTACGAGCAGTACTTC
CDR3 protein: CASSHGQVSSYEQYF

J gene: TRBJ1-6
D gene: NA
V gene: TRBV27
clone size: NA
CDR3 DNA: TGTGCCAGCAGGGGGCGAATTGATTCACCCCTCCACTTT
CDR3 protein: CASRGRIDSPLHF

J gene: TRBJ2-7
D gene: NA
V gene: TRBV28
clone size: NA
CDR3 DNA: TGTGCCAGCAGTTTTTGGCAGGGCCACTCCTACGAGCAGTACTTC
CDR3 protein: CASSFWQGHSYEQYF

J gene: TRBJ1-5
D gene: NA
V gene: TRBV6-6
clone size: NA
CDR3 DNA: TGTGCCAGCAGCAATGGGGGGAATCAGCCCCAGCATTTT
CDR3 protein: CASSNGGNQPQHF

J gene: TRBJ1-3
D gene: NA
V gene: TRBV14
clone size: NA
CDR3 DNA: TGTGCCAGCAGCCGGCAGGGGCTGAACACCATATATTTT
CDR3 protein: CASSRQGLNTIYF

J gene: TRBJ1-2
D gene: NA
V gene: TRBV5-1
clone size: NA
CDR3 DNA: TGCGCCAGCAGCCTTCAGGACAGCGACTATGGCTACACCTTC
CDR3 protein: CASSLQDSDYGYTF

J gene: TRBJ1-1
D gene: NA
V gene: TRBV6-1
clone size: NA
CDR3 DNA: TGTGCCAGCAGTGTCAACGGGCTGAACACTGAAGCTTTCTTT
CDR3 protein: CASSVNGLNTEAFF

J gene: TRBJ2-1
D gene: TRBD2
V gene: TRBV7-9
clone size: NA
CDR3 DNA: TGTGCCAGCAGCTCCTCCCTGGGGCTAGCGGGGAGATACAATGAGCAGTTCTTC
CDR3 protein: CASSSSLGLAGRYNEQFF